Reported below is one T cell receptor (beta chain). The sample comes from a study of T-cell reconstitution after alpha-beta-depleted transplantation in children. Trimming took 5 bases from V and 7 from J; bases not matched to a gene: 11. This CDR3 region has 14 residues. Preparation of the TCRbeta library used unique molecular identifiers. TCRdb independently ran MiXCR on the PCR reads; one entry per CDR3 protein. The sample has 700,000 or so distinct CDR3 sequences; roughly 13% are singletons. This clonotype originated in a girl aged 2 to 10 with congenital amegakaryocytic thrombocytopenia, due to receive a stem cell transplant. The sequences come from PBMCs, collected before TCRalphabeta/CD19-depleted stem cell transplant. V and J are TRBV12-3 or TRBV12-4 and TRBJ2-7; 7 bases align to TRBD2. The CDR3 region has the DNA TGTGCCAGCAGTCTAACTGGGGGAGGGTTGGAGCAGTACTTC. As protein: CASSLTGGGLEQYF.